What follows is one TCR beta chain and its context. Antigen unknown. The sample originates from a study of T-cell reconstitution after alpha-beta-depleted transplantation in children. Between the trimmed V and J ends, which lost 7 bases and 4 bases, there was a span of 14 bases. CDR1 is SNHLY and CDR2 is FYNNEI in the germline V gene. The CDR3 is 14 amino acids. Unique molecular identifiers were used to barcode this TCRbeta library. TCRdb re-called the PCR reads with MiXCR, one entry per CDR3 protein. The sample yields about 300,000 distinct CDR3 sequences, over 7.5% seen once. Overall study results and limits: Reportedly, roughly two months post-transplant, alpha-beta T cells arose from several hundred expanded graft clones. Surviving thymic progenitors and recipient T cells were the source of high TCRbeta diversity at day 60 in some patients. Among T cells one year after transplant, newly produced cells accounted for most counts and diversity.

Material: peripheral blood, obtained 360 days after TCRalphabeta/CD19-depleted stem cell transplant. The sequence came from a female patient younger than 10 who had a stem cell transplant for Fanconi anemia, so the T cells may come from the graft donor. V usage is TRBV2 and J usage is TRBJ2-4, with D unresolved. This CDR3 is CASTRLRRKNIQYF. Here the CDR3 DNA reads TGTGCCAGCACCAGGCTACGCAGAAAAAACATTCAGTACTTC.